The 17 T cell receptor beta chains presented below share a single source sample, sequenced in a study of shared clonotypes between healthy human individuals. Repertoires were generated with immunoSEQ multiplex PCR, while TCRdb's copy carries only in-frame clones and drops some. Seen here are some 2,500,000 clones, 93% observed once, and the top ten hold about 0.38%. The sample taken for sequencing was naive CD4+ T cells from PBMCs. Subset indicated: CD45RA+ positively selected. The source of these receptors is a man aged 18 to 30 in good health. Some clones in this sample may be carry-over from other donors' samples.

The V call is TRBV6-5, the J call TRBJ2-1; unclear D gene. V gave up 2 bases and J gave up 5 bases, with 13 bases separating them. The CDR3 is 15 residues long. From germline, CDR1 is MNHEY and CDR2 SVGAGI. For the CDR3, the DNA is TGTGCCAGCAGTTACCGGCTAGGTAGGAACAATGAGCAGTTCTTC. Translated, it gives CASSYRLGRNNEQFF.

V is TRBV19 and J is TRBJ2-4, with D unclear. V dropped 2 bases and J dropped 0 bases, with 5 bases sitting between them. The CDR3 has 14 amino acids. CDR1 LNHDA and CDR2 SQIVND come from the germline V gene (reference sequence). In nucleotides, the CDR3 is TGTGCCAGTAGTATACAGCTAGCCAAAAACATTCAGTACTTC. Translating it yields CASSIQLAKNIQYF.

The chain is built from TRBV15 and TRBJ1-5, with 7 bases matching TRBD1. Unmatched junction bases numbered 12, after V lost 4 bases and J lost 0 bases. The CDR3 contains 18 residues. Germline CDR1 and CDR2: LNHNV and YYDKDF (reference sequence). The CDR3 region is CATSKITGTDDSNQPQHF. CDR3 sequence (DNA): TGTGCCACCAGCAAAATTACCGGGACAGACGATAGCAATCAGCCCCAGCATTTT.

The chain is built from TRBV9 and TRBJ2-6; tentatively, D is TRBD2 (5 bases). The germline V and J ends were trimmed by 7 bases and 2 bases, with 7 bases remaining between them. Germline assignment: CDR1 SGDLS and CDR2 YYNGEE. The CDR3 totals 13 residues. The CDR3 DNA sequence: TGTGCCAGCTCCGGGGCTGGGGCCAACGTCCTGACTTTC. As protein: CASSGAGANVLTF.

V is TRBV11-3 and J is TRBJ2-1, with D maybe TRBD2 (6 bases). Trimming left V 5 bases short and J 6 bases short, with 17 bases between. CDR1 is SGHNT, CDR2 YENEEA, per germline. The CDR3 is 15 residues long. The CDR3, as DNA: TGTGCCAGCAGCCCAGGGAGGAGGGTGAGCAATGAGCAGTTCTTC. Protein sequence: CASSPGRRVSNEQFF.

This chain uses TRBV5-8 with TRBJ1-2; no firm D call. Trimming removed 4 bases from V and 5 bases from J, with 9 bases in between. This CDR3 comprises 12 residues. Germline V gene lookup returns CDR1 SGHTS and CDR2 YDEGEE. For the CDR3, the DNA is TGTGCCAGCAGCCCTTTCCTATATGGCTACACCTTC. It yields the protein CASSPFLYGYTF.

The CDR3 DNA sequence: TGTGCCAGCTCACCAAGGTACCAGGGCGATTGGATGAGCAATCAGCCCCAGCATTTT. Its translation: CASSPRYQGDWMSNQPQHF. The rearrangement joins TRBV18 to TRBJ1-5; D might be TRBD1 (5 bases). V dropped 2 bases and J dropped 1 base, with 21 bases sitting between them. The CDR3 is made up of 19 amino acids. Per the germline V gene, CDR1 is KGHSH and CDR2 is LQKENI.

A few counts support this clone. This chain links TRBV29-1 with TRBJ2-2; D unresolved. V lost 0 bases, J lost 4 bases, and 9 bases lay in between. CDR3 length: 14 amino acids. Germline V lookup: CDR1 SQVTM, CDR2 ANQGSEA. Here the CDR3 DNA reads TGCAGCGTTGAAGAGTCTAGGCTCACCGGGGAGCTGTTTTTT. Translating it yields CSVEESRLTGELFF.

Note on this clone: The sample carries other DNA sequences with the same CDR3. CDR3 loop: CASSILGGSTEAFF. The CDR3 DNA sequence: TGTGCCAGTAGTATTTTAGGGGGCAGTACTGAAGCTTTCTTT. The V gene is TRBV19, the J gene TRBJ1-1; TRBD1 matches at 7 bases. V lost 3 bases, J lost 5 bases, and 6 bases stayed unmatched. The CDR3 extends over 14 amino acids. In germline, CDR1 is LNHDA, CDR2 SQIVND (reference sequence).

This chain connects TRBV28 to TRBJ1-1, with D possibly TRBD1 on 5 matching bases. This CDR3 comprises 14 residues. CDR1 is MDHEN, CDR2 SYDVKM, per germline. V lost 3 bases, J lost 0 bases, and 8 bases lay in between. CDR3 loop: CASSFDSLNTEAFF. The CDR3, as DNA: TGTGCCAGCAGTTTCGACAGCTTGAACACTGAAGCTTTCTTT.

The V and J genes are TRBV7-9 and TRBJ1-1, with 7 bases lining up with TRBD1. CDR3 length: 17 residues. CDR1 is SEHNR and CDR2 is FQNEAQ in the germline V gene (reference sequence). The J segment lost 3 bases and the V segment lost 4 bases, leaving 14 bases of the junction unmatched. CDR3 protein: CASSSIYMTGNHTEAFF. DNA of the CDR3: TGTGCCAGCAGCTCTATATACATGACAGGGAACCACACTGAAGCTTTCTTT.

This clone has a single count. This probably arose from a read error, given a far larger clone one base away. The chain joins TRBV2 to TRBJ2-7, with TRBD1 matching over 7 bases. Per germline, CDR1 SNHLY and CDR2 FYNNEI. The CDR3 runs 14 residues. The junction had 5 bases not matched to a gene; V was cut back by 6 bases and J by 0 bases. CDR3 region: CASRPTGSSYEQYF. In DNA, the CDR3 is TGTGCCAGCAGACCGACAGGGAGCTCCTACGAGCAGTACTTC.

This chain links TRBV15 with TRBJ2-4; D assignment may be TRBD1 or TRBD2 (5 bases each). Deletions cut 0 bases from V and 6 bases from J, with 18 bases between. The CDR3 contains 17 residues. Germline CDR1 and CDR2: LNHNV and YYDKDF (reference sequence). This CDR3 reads CATSRDGTVQGGNIQYF. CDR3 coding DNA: TGTGCCACCAGCAGAGATGGGACGGTGCAGGGCGGAAACATTCAGTACTTC.

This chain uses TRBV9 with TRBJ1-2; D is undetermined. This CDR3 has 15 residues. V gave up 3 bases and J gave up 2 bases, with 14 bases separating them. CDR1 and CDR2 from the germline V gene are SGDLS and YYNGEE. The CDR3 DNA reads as TGTGCCAGCAGCGAAACGGACGGTAGAAACTATGGCTACACCTTC. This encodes CASSETDGRNYGYTF.

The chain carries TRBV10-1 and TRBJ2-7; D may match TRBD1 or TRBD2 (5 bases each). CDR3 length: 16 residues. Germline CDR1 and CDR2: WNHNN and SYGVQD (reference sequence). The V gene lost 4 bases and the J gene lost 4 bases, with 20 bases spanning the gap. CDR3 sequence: CASSVSGPSRPYEQYF. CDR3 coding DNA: TGCGCCAGCAGTGTTTCGGGACCAAGTAGACCATACGAGCAGTACTTC.

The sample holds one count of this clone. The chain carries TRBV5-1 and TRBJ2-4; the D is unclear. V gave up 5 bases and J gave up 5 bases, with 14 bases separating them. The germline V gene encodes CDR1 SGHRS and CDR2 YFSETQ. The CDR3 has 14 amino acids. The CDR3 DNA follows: TGCGCCAGCAGGTTCGGGCCTACGGAAAACATTCAGTACTTC. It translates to CASRFGPTENIQYF. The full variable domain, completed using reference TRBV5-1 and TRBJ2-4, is KAGVTQTPRYLIKTRGQQVTLSCSPISGHRSVSWYQQTPGQGLQFLFEYFSETQRNKGNFPGRFSGRQFSNSRSEMNVSTLELGDSALYLCASRFGPTENIQYFGAGTRLSVL.

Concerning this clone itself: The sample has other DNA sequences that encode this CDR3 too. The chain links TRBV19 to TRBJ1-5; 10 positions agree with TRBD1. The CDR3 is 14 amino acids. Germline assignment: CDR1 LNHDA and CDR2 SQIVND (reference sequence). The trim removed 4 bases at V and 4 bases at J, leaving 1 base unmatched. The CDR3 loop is CASSRDRGNQPQHF. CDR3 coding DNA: TGTGCCAGTAGTAGGGACAGGGGTAATCAGCCCCAGCATTTT. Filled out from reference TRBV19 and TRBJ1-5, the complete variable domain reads DGGITQSPKYLFRKEGQNVTLSCEQNLNHDAMYWYRQDPGQGLRLIYYSQIVNDFQKGDIAEGYSVSREKKESFPLTVTSAQKNPTAFYLCASSRDRGNQPQHFGDGTRLSIL.